The 27 T cell receptor beta chains listed next were all sequenced from one sample in a study of blood T cell repertoires in COVID-19. The table came from immunoSEQ multiplex PCR; TCRdb's copy has only in-frame clones and leaves some out. The table records almost 50,000 clones, more than 75% of them present only once. Sequencing was carried out using peripheral blood. All receptors come from a human donor in a cohort sampled during active COVID-19.

The chain uses TRBV30 and TRBJ1-5, with TRBD1 matching over 7 bases. Trimming cost V 2 bases and J 6 bases; bases outside gene matches: 7. CDR1 GTSNPN and CDR2 SVGIG come from the germline V gene (reference sequence). CDR3 length: 14 residues. CDR3 residues: CAWSRAGGFQPQHF. CDR3 DNA: TGTGCCTGGAGTCGGGCAGGGGGTTTTCAGCCCCAGCATTTT.

The chain couples TRBV28 to TRBJ2-7; the D gene is possibly TRBD1 (5 bases). This CDR3 is built from 13 residues. Trimming took off 3 bases at V and 1 base at J, with 7 bases between the two ends. CDR1 is MDHEN and CDR2 is SYDVKM in the germline V gene. CDR3 sequence reads: CASSLGQSYEQYF. For the CDR3, the DNA is TGTGCCAGCAGTTTGGGGCAATCCTACGAGCAGTACTTC.

The chain combines TRBV7-9 with TRBJ2-7; 9 bases line up with TRBD1. Germline CDR1 SEHNR, CDR2 FQNEAQ (reference sequence). V lost 5 bases to trimming and J lost 3 bases; unmatched junction nucleotides: 8. The CDR3 contains 15 residues. CDR3 residues: CASSQRGTGNYEQYF. The CDR3 DNA follows: TGTGCCAGCAGCCAGAGGGGGACAGGGAACTACGAGCAGTACTTC.

The V and J genes are TRBV19 and TRBJ1-1; a weak D match, TRBD1 (5 bases). Trimming removed 3 bases from V and 4 bases from J, with 15 bases in between. This CDR3 is built from 15 residues. Germline CDR1 is LNHDA and CDR2 is SQIVND (reference sequence). The DNA for the CDR3 is TGTGCCAGTAGTATCAGGGCCCACGGCGGCACTGAAGCTTTCTTT. This translates into CASSIRAHGGTEAFF.

Comment on this clone: In the same sample, other DNA sequences code for this CDR3. The rearrangement joins TRBV27 to TRBJ1-5; D not resolved. The germline V and J ends were trimmed by 3 bases and 9 bases, with 12 bases remaining between them. The CDR3 contains 13 residues. CDR1 MNHEY and CDR2 SMNVEV come from the germline V gene (reference sequence). Written as DNA, the CDR3 is TGTGCCAGCAGTTTGCGGGAAGGTAGGCCCCAGCATTTT. As protein: CASSLREGRPQHF.

The chain is built from TRBV4-2 and TRBJ2-7; TRBD2 matches 7 bases. The V and J ends lost 2 bases and 3 bases, in that order; junction bases with no gene match: 7. The V gene's germline CDR1 is LGHNA and CDR2 YNFKEQ. The CDR3 consists of 15 residues. The CDR3 loop is CASSQPGSGLYEQYF. For the CDR3, the DNA is TGTGCCAGCAGCCAACCCGGTAGCGGGCTCTACGAGCAGTACTTC.

The rearrangement links TRBV9 to TRBJ2-2; 8 positions agree with TRBD1. The V segment lost 2 bases and the J segment 4 bases; nucleotides outside the gene matches: 1. The V gene's germline CDR1 is SGDLS and CDR2 YYNGEE. This CDR3 is built from 14 residues. CDR3 protein: CASSVGQVTGELFF. The CDR3 DNA is TGTGCCAGCAGCGTGGGACAGGTCACCGGGGAGCTGTTTTTT.

The chain joins TRBV19 to TRBJ2-7; 8 bases are a match to TRBD1. The CDR3 spans 15 residues. Trimming took 8 bases from V and 2 from J; bases not matched to a gene: 11. In germline, CDR1 is LNHDA, CDR2 SQIVND (reference sequence). CDR3 bases: TGTGCCAGTTTCCCGCGGGGACAGGTAACCTACGAGCAGTACGTC. Translating gives CASFPRGQVTYEQYV.

The chain couples TRBV19 to TRBJ2-6; 7 bases are shared with TRBD1. This CDR3 comprises 17 residues. Germline CDR1 LNHDA, CDR2 SQIVND (reference sequence). The V segment lost 6 bases and the J segment 0 bases; nucleotides outside the gene matches: 8. CDR3 in amino acids: CASRPGQTNSGANVLTF. CDR3 DNA: TGTGCCAGTAGGCCGGGACAGACTAACTCTGGGGCCAACGTCCTGACTTTC.

The V call is TRBV19, the J call TRBJ1-1; possible D gene TRBD1, 5 bases. V lost 5 bases, J lost 3 bases, and 13 bases lay in between. The CDR3 length is 14 residues. Per germline, CDR1 LNHDA and CDR2 SQIVND (reference sequence). The CDR3 protein is CASSPDGGDTEAFF. In DNA form, the CDR3 reads TGTGCCAGTAGTCCCGACGGAGGGGACACTGAAGCTTTCTTT.

V is TRBV12-3 or TRBV12-4 and J is TRBJ2-5; no firm D call. Trimming shortened V by 5 bases and J by 1 base, and 2 bases separated the two germline ends. This CDR3 spans 11 amino acids. DNA of the CDR3: TGTGCCAGCAGTCGCCAAGAGACCCAGTACTTC. This codes for CASSRQETQYF.

The V call is TRBV24-1, the J call TRBJ2-6; possibly TRBD1 for D (6 bases). CDR3 size: 16 residues. The germline V gene has CDR1 KGHDR and CDR2 SFDVKD. Trimming took 1 base from V and 2 from J, leaving 8 bases between them. The CDR3 spells CATSDFSGAGANVLTF. DNA of the CDR3: TGTGCCACCAGTGATTTCTCAGGGGCTGGGGCCAACGTCCTGACTTTC.

The chain combines TRBV28 with TRBJ2-7, with TRBD1 matching over 9 bases. Germline V gene lookup returns CDR1 MDHEN and CDR2 SYDVKM. J lost 7 bases, V lost 5 bases, and 9 bases had no gene match. The CDR3 totals 14 residues. The CDR3 spells CASSPLGQGGEQYF. The CDR3 nucleotides read TGTGCCAGCAGTCCACTGGGACAGGGCGGAGAGCAGTACTTC.

The chain links TRBV30 to TRBJ2-7, with no clear D. This CDR3 region has 11 residues. CDR1 and CDR2 (germline): GTSNPN, SVGIG (reference sequence). V was pared by 4 bases and J by 0 bases, with 4 bases between. CDR3 sequence: CAWTRSYEQYF. In DNA form, the CDR3 reads TGTGCCTGGACCCGCTCCTACGAGCAGTACTTC.

Written as DNA, the CDR3 is TGTGCCAGCAGCATCAGGGGATCCCCCTACGAGCAGTACTTC. It is translated as CASSIRGSPYEQYF. The V call is TRBV6-5, the J call TRBJ2-7; D is perhaps TRBD1 (6 bases). This CDR3 has 14 amino acids. Between the trimmed V and J ends, which lost 6 bases and 2 bases, there was a span of 14 bases. Germline V gene data show CDR1 as MNHEY and CDR2 as SVGAGI.

The CDR3 sequence: CASSLEGAAGRGNEKLFF. CDR3 coding DNA: TGTGCCAGCAGCTTAGAGGGGGCAGCGGGAAGGGGCAATGAAAAACTGTTTTTT. V usage is TRBV11-2 and J usage is TRBJ1-4; possible D gene TRBD1, 6 bases. The CDR3 runs to 18 residues. Germline CDR1 and CDR2: SGHAT and FQNNGV. V was shortened by 0 bases and J by 5 bases, with 19 bases between the two germline ends.

The chain employs TRBV7-3 and TRBJ2-6; TRBD1 matches at 9 bases. This CDR3 is 20 amino acids long. Unmatched junction bases numbered 10, after V lost 1 base and J lost 0 bases. CDR1 and CDR2 (germline): SGHTA, FQGTGA. The CDR3: CASSLSRQGQGLSGANVLTF. The CDR3 DNA is TGTGCCAGCAGCTTAAGTCGACAGGGACAGGGCCTCTCTGGGGCCAACGTCCTGACTTTC.

The chain has TRBV19 and TRBJ2-1; TRBD2 matches at 11 bases. The germline gives CDR1 LNHDA, CDR2 SQIVND (reference sequence). V lost 3 bases, J lost 9 bases, and 4 bases stayed unmatched. This CDR3 spans 14 amino acids. CDR3: CASSISGRAGEQFF. The CDR3 bases are TGTGCCAGTAGTATTAGCGGGAGGGCCGGTGAGCAGTTCTTC.

J is TRBJ2-7 and V is TRBV3-1 (or the pseudogene TRBV3-2), with TRBD2 as a possible D gene (6 bases). V lost 1 base and J lost 7, with 11 bases in between. Per germline, CDR1 LGHDT and CDR2 YNNKEL (reference sequence). The CDR3 extends over 13 amino acids. CDR3 in amino acids: CASSQGPRGEQYV. CDR3 DNA sequence: TGTGCCAGCAGCCAAGGGCCCCGGGGGGAGCAGTACGTC.

The V and J genes are TRBV20-1 and TRBJ2-5; D is uncertain. Germline V gene lookup returns CDR1 DFQATT and CDR2 SNEGSKA (reference sequence). The CDR3 is made up of 10 amino acids. The CDR3 sequence is CSQKRETQYF. The CDR3 DNA reads TGCAGCCAAAAACGGGAGACCCAGTACTTC.

The rearrangement links TRBV14 to TRBJ1-1, with 9 bases that match TRBD1. After removal of 5 bases from V and 3 bases from J, the junction contained 4 bases not matched to a gene. This CDR3 region has 14 residues. Germline loops: CDR1 SGHDN, CDR2 FVKESK. Here the CDR3 reads CASSVDRGYTEAFF. DNA for the CDR3: TGTGCCAGCAGCGTAGACAGGGGGTACACTGAAGCTTTCTTT.

V usage is TRBV9 and J usage is TRBJ1-1; 9 bases are shared with TRBD1. CDR3 length equals 15 residues. Trimming took 0 bases from V and 6 from J; bases not matched to a gene: 6. In germline, CDR1 is SGDLS, CDR2 YYNGEE. CDR3 nucleotide sequence: TGTGCCAGCAGCGTAGAGGGGACAGGGATACCTGAAGCTTTCTTT. Protein product: CASSVEGTGIPEAFF.

V is TRBV28 and J is TRBJ1-2, with D unresolved. The CDR3 contains 12 residues. Per the germline V gene, CDR1 is MDHEN and CDR2 is SYDVKM. Trimming cost V 4 bases and J 8 bases, with 11 bases left between them. CDR3 sequence (DNA): TGTGCCAGCAGTTACATAGCCGACGGCTACACCTTC. It yields the protein CASSYIADGYTF.

Concerning this clone itself: Other DNA sequences in the sample encode the same CDR3. The chain employs TRBV18 and TRBJ2-7; D perhaps matches TRBD1 (6 bases). CDR1 is KGHSH, CDR2 LQKENI, per germline. CDR3 size: 12 residues. The V gene lost 3 bases and the J gene lost 4 bases, with 7 bases spanning the gap. CDR3 nucleotide sequence: TGTGCCAGCTCACCGGACAGATACGAGCAGTACTTC. Translation gives CASSPDRYEQYF.

This chain links TRBV10-3 with TRBJ2-7; 9 bases agree with TRBD1. Unmatched junction bases numbered 7, after V lost 10 bases and J lost 3 bases. The V gene's germline CDR1 is ENHRY and CDR2 SYGVKD. The CDR3 runs to 13 residues. The CDR3 DNA sequence: TGTGCCACCCGGGACAGGGTCGTCTACGAGCAGTACTTC. Translating it yields CATRDRVVYEQYF.

This clone has only a few counts. The chain links TRBV20-1 to TRBJ2-7; 7 bases align to TRBD1. Germline V gene data show CDR1 as DFQATT and CDR2 as SNEGSKA (reference sequence). The length of the CDR3 is 11 residues. With V trimmed by 4 bases and J by 5 bases, 2 bases remained unmatched. This CDR3 reads CSANRGHEQYV. As DNA, the CDR3 is TGCAGTGCTAACAGGGGCCACGAGCAGTACGTC.

The gene calls are TRBV5-5 and TRBJ2-7; tentatively, D is TRBD2 (6 bases). V lost 2 bases and J lost 0, with 18 bases in between. Germline V CDR1 and CDR2: SGHKS, YYEKEE (reference sequence). The CDR3 contains 17 residues. CDR3 bases: TGTGCCAGCAGCTTTTCCTGGCGGGCGACTAGCTCCTACGAGCAGTACTTC. Translated: CASSFSWRATSSYEQYF.